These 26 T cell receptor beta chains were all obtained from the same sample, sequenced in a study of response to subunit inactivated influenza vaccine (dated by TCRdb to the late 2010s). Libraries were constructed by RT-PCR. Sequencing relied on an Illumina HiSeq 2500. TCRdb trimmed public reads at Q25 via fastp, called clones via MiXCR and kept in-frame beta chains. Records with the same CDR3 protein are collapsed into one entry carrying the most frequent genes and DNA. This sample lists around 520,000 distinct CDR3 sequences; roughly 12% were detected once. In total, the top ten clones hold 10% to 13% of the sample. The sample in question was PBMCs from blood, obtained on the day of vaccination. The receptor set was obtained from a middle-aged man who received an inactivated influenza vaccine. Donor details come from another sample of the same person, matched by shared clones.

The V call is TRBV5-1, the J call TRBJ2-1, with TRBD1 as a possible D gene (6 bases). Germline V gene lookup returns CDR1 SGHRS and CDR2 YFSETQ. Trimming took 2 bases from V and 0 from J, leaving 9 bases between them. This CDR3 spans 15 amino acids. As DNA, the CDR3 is TGCGCCAGCAGCTTAACAGGGCGCTCCTACAATGAGCAGTTCTTC. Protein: CASSLTGRSYNEQFF. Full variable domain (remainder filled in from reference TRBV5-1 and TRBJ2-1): KAGVTQTPRYLIKTRGQQVTLSCSPISGHRSVSWYQQTPGQGLQFLFEYFSETQRNKGNFPGRFSGRQFSNSRSEMNVSTLELGDSALYLCASSLTGRSYNEQFFGPGTRLTVL.

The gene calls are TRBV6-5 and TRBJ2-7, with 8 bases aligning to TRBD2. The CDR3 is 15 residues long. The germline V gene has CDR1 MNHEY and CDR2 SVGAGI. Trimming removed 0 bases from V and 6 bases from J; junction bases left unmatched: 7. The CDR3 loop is CASSYSRAGAAEQYF. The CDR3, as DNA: TGTGCCAGCAGTTACTCGAGAGCGGGAGCTGCCGAGCAGTACTTC.

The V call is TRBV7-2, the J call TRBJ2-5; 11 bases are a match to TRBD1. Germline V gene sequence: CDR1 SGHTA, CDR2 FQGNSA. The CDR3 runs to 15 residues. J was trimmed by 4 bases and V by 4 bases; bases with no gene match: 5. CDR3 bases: TGTGCCAGCAGCTGGACAGGGGGCGGCGGAGAGACCCAGTACTTC. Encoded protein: CASSWTGGGGETQYF.

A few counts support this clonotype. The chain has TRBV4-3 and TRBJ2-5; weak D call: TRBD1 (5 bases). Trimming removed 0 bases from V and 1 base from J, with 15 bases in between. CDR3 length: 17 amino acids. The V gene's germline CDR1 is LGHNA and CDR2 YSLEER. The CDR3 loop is CASSQDWVRQGQETQYF. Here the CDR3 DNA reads TGCGCCAGCAGCCAAGATTGGGTCCGGCAGGGCCAAGAGACCCAGTACTTC.

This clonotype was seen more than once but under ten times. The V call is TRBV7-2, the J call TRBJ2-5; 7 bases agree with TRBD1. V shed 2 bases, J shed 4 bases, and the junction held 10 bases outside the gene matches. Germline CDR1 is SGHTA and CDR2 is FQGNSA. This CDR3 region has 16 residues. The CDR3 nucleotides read TGTGCCAGCAGCTTACAAACAGGGGCCTTGGGAGAGACCCAGTACTTC. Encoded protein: CASSLQTGALGETQYF.

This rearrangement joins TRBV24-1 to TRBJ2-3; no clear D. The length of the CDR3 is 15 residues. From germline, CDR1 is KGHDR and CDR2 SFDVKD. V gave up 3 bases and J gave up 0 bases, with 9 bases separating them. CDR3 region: CATSDQRLSTDTQYF. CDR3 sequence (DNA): TGTGCCACCAGTGATCAGCGCCTTAGCACAGATACGCAGTATTTT.

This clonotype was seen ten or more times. DNA for the CDR3: TGTGCCAGCAGCTTAATACTTGGGACCATATATTTT. It specifies CASSLILGTIYF. The chain employs TRBV7-2 and TRBJ1-3; no definite D call. Trimming left V 2 bases short and J 10 bases short, with 9 bases between. CDR3 length: 12 residues. Germline V gene sequence: CDR1 SGHTA, CDR2 FQGNSA.

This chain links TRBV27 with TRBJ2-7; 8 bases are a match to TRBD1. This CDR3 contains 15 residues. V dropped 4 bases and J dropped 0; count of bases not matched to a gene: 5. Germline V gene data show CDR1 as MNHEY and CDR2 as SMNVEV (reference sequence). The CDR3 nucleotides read TGTGCCAGCAGTTACCGGGACAGGAGCTCCTACGAGCAGTACTTC. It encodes CASSYRDRSSYEQYF.

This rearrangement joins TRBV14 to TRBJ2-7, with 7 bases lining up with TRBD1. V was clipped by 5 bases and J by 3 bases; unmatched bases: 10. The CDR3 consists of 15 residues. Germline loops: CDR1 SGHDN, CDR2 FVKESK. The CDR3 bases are TGTGCCAGCAGCTTTACAACAGGGGCCGTCTACGAGCAGTACTTC. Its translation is CASSFTTGAVYEQYF.

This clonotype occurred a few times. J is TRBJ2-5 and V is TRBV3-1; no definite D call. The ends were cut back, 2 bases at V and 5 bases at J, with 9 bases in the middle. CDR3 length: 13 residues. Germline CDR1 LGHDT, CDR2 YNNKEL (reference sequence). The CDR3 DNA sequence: TGTGCCAGCAGCCAATCCGACTTGGAGACCCAGTACTTC. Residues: CASSQSDLETQYF.

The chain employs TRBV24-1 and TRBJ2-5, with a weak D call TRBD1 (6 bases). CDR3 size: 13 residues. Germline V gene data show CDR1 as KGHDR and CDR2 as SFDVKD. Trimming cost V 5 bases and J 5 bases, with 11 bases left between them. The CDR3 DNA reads TGTGCCACCAGTGTTGGGGGCGAGGAGACCCAGTACTTC. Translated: CATSVGGEETQYF.

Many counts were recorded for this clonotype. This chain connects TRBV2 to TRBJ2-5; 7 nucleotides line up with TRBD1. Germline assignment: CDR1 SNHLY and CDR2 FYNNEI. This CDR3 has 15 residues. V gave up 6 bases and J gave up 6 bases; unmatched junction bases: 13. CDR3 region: CASRSGQASRKTQYF. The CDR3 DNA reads TGTGCCAGCAGAAGCGGACAGGCCTCCAGGAAGACCCAGTACTTC.

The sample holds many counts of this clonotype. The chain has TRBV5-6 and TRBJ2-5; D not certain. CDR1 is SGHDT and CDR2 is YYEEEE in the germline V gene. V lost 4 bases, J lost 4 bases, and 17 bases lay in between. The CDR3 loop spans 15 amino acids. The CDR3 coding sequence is TGTGCCAGCAGCATCGCCGGGCCAAGCCTAGAGACCCAGTACTTC. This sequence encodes CASSIAGPSLETQYF.

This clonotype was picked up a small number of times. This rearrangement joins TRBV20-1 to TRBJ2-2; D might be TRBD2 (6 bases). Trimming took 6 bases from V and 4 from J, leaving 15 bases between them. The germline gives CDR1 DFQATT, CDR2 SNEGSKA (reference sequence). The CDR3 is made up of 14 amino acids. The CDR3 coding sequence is TGCAGTGCCCAGGACTACAGCGGCACCGGGGAGCTGTTTTTT. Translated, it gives CSAQDYSGTGELFF.

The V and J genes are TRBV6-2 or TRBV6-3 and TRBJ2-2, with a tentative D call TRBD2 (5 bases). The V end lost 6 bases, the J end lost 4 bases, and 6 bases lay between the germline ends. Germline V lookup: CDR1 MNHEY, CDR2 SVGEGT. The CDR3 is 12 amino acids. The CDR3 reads CASSGITGELFF. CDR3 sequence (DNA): TGTGCCAGCAGCGGGATCACCGGGGAGCTGTTTTTT.

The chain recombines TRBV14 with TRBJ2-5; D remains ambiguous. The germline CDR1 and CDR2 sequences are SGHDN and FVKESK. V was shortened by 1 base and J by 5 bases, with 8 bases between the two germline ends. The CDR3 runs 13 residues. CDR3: CASSQVLSETQYF. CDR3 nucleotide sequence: TGTGCCAGCAGCCAAGTCCTTTCGGAGACCCAGTACTTC.

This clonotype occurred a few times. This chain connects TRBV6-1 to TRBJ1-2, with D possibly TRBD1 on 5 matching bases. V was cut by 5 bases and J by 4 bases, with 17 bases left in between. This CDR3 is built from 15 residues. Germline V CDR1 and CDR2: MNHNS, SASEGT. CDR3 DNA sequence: TGTGCCAGCAGTCCTGAAGGGAAAGGGGTCTATGGCTACACCTTC. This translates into CASSPEGKGVYGYTF.

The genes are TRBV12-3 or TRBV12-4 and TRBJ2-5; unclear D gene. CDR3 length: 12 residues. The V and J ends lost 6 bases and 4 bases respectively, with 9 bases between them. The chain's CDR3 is CASSSTVETQYF. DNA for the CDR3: TGTGCCAGCAGCTCTACAGTAGAGACCCAGTACTTC.

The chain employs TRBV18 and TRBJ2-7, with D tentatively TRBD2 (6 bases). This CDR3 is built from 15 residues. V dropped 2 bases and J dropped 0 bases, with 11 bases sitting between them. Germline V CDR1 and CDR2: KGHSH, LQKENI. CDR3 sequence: CASSPTTRNSYEQYF. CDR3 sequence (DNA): TGTGCCAGCTCACCAACGACTAGGAACTCCTACGAGCAGTACTTC.

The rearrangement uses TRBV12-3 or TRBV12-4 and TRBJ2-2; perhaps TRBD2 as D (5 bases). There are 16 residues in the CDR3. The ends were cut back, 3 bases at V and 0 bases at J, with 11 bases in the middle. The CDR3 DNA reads TGTGCCAGCAGTTTGAGGGATCCCTCGAACACCGGGGAGCTGTTTTTT. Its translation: CASSLRDPSNTGELFF.

The CDR3 loop is CSARERAGGPQFF. CDR3 DNA: TGCAGTGCTAGAGAGCGAGCGGGAGGGCCCCAGTTCTTC. The genes are TRBV20-1 and TRBJ2-1; TRBD2 matches at 10 bases. Trimming removed 0 bases from V and 13 bases from J; junction bases left unmatched: 6. In germline, CDR1 is DFQATT, CDR2 SNEGSKA (reference sequence). CDR3 size: 13 residues.

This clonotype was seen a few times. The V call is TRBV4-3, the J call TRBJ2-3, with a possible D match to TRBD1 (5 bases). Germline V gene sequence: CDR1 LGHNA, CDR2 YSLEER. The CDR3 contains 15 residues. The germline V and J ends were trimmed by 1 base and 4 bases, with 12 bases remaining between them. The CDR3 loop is CASSQVGRVADTQYF. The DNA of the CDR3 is TGCGCCAGCAGCCAAGTGGGCAGGGTCGCAGATACGCAGTATTTT.

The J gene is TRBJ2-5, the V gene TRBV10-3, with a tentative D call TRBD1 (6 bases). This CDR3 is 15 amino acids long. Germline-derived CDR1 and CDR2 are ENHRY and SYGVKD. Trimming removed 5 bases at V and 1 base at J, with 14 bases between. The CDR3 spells CAISQPGHVQETQYF. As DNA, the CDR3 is TGTGCCATCAGTCAACCGGGACATGTCCAAGAGACCCAGTACTTC.

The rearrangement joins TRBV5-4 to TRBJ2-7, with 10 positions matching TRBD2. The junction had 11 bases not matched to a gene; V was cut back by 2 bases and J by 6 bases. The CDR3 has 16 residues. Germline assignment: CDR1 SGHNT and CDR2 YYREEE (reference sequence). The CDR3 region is CASSFEKLAGVSEQYF. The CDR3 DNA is TGTGCCAGCAGCTTCGAGAAGCTAGCGGGAGTAAGCGAGCAGTACTTC. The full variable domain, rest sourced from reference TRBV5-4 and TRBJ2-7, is ETGVTQSPTHLIKTRGQQVTLRCSSQSGHNTVSWYQQALGQGPQFIFQYYREEENGRGNFPPRFSGLQFPNYSSELNVNALELDDSALYLCASSFEKLAGVSEQYFGPGTRLTVT.

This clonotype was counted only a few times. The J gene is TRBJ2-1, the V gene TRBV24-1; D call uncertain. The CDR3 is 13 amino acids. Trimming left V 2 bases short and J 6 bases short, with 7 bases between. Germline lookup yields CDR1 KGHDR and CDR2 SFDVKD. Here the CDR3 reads CATSDSGRNEQFF. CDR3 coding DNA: TGTGCCACCAGTGATTCGGGTCGCAATGAGCAGTTCTTC.

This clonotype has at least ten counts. CDR3 protein: CASSLGEVGKLFF. The CDR3 bases are TGTGCCAGCAGCTTAGGAGAAGTTGGAAAACTGTTTTTT. The chain couples TRBV7-9 to TRBJ1-4, with unresolved D. The ends were cut back, 1 base at V and 10 bases at J, with 10 bases in the middle. The CDR3 sequence is 13 residues long. Germline assignment: CDR1 SEHNR and CDR2 FQNEAQ (reference sequence).